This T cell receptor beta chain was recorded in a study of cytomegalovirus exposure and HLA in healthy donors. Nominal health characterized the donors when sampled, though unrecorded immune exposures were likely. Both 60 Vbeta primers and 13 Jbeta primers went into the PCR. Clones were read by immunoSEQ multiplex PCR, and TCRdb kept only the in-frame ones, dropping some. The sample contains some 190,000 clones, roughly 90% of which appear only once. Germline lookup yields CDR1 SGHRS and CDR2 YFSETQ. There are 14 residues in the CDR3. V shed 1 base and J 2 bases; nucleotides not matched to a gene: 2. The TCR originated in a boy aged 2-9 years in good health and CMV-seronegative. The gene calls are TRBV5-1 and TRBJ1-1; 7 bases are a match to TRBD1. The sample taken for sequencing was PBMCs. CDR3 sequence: CASSLTGANTEAFF. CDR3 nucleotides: TGCGCCAGCAGCTTGACAGGGGCTAACACTGAAGCTTTCTTT.